This is a list of T cell receptor beta chains from one sample in a study of long-term antiretroviral therapy in people with HIV. Libraries were prepared by immunoSEQ multiplex PCR; TCRdb keeps only in-frame clonotypes and omits some of them. The sample holds about 9,700 clones, roughly 79% seen once. The input for sequencing was unsorted PBMCs, taken 1.8 years before starting antiretroviral therapy. The receptors come from a middle-aged man with HIV. Each CDR3 is given with its conserved first and last residue. A D gene is named only where the DNA matches it firmly. For some rows the clone size is stated as once, few or many, or as a class when expanded; others skip it.

>-|TRBJ2-7|TRBV10-2|few
CASVGDRGYFYEQYF
TGCGCCAGCGTAGGAGACCGGGGTTACTTCTACGAGCAGTACTTC
>TRBD1|TRBJ2-2|TRBV2|-
CASSESPRDRVRTGELFF
TGTGCCAGCAGTGAAAGTCCCCGGGACAGGGTTCGCACCGGGGAGCTGTTTTTT
>-|TRBJ2-3|TRBV12-5|-
CASGWLQASDTQYF
TGTGCTAGTGGTTGGCTTCAGGCTTCAGATACGCAGTATTTT
>TRBD1|TRBJ2-7|TRBV9|-
CASSVGGQGAYEQYF
TGTGCCAGCAGCGTAGGGGGACAGGGGGCCTACGAGCAGTACTTC
>-|TRBJ1-1|TRBV6-1|-
CASWGQGVTEAFF
TGTGCCAGCTGGGGGCAGGGCGTCACTGAAGCTTTCTTT
>-|TRBJ2-7|TRBV5-1|-
CASRGGTGQTYEQYF
TGCGCCAGCCGGGGAGGGACAGGTCAAACCTACGAGCAGTACTTC
>-|TRBJ2-2|TRBV30|-
CACSEGPGELFF
TGTGCCTGCTCGGAGGGACCCGGGGAGCTGTTTTTT
>TRBD2|TRBJ2-2|TRBV2|-
CASSVIERGGGELFF
TGTGCCAGCAGCGTCATTGAGCGGGGGGGCGGGGAGCTGTTTTTT
>TRBD1|TRBJ2-4|TRBV19|-
CASSKRDRANIQYF
TGTGCCAGTAGTAAGCGGGACAGGGCTAACATTCAGTACTTC
>TRBD1|TRBJ2-7|TRBV4-1|-
CASSQGGRTGVYEQYF
TGCGCCAGCAGCCAAGGGGGCCGGACAGGGGTCTACGAGCAGTACTTC
>-|TRBJ1-2|TRBV4-1|few
CASSPIRDGYALLHGYTF
TGCGCCAGCAGCCCAATCCGGGACGGATATGCTTTGCTACATGGCTACACCTTC
>-|TRBJ1-3|TRBV11-2|-
CASSLDGEESSGNTIYF
TGTGCCAGCAGCTTAGATGGAGAGGAGAGCTCTGGAAACACCATATATTTT
>TRBD1|TRBJ1-1|TRBV18|once
CASSLRQGSNTEAFF
TGTGCCAGCTCACTTCGACAGGGGTCGAACACTGAAGCTTTCTTT
>TRBD1|TRBJ2-1|TRBV11-1|-
CASSLDRELYNEQFF
TGTGCCAGCAGCTTGGACAGGGAATTGTACAATGAGCAGTTCTTC
>-|TRBJ2-6|TRBV30|-
CAWSVGSGANVLTF
TGTGCCTGGAGTGTAGGCTCTGGGGCCAACGTCCTGACTTTC
>-|TRBJ1-5|TRBV18|-
CASSTTEGSNQPQHF
TGTGCCAGCTCAACCACAGAGGGAAGCAATCAGCCCCAGCATTTT
>TRBD1|TRBJ1-1|TRBV19|-
CASSISPGQGAGTEAFF
TGTGCCAGTAGTATATCCCCGGGACAGGGGGCTGGGACTGAAGCTTTCTTT
>-|TRBJ1-1|TRBV10-2|-
CASSEIGLFHTEAFF
TGCGCCAGCAGTGAGATAGGACTTTTCCACACTGAAGCTTTCTTT
>TRBD1|TRBJ1-1|TRBV27|-
CASSSQGERFTEAFF
TGTGCCAGCAGTTCACAGGGGGAGCGGTTCACTGAAGCTTTCTTT
>TRBD1|TRBJ1-1|TRBV7-9|-
CASSPTGGRPNTEAFF
TGTGCCAGCAGCCCTACAGGGGGCCGCCCGAACACTGAAGCTTTCTTT
>-|TRBJ1-1|TRBV5-1|-
CASSLGAGNTEAFF
TGCGCCAGCAGCTTGGGGGCAGGGAACACTGAAGCTTTCTTT
>TRBD1|TRBJ2-3|TRBV9|-
CASDRDGTDTQYF
TGTGCCAGCGACAGGGACGGCACAGATACGCAGTATTTT
>TRBD2|TRBJ2-1|TRBV5-1|-
CASSRLAGGDEQFF
TGCGCCAGCAGCCGACTAGCGGGGGGCGATGAGCAGTTCTTC
>-|TRBJ2-2|TRBV6-1|-
CASSPSGTGELFF
TGTGCCAGCAGTCCCTCCGGCACCGGGGAGCTGTTTTTT
>TRBD2|TRBJ2-3|TRBV5-1|-
CASSLLAGTSSTDTQYF
TGCGCCAGCAGCTTGTTAGCGGGGACCTCTAGCACAGATACGCAGTATTTT
>-|TRBJ2-7|TRBV27|-
CASSSAAYRGQYF
TGTGCCAGCAGTTCAGCGGCCTACCGGGGCCAGTACTTC
>-|TRBJ2-2|TRBV10-3|hyperexpanded
CAISLRVTGSELFF
TGTGCCATCAGCCTGAGGGTCACCGGGTCGGAGCTGTTTTTT
>TRBD1|TRBJ1-2|TRBV5-6|-
CASSLRQGARYGYTF
TGTGCCAGCAGCCTTAGACAGGGGGCGAGGTATGGCTACACCTTC
>-|TRBJ1-3|TRBV7-9|-
CASSPEGAGNTIYF
TGTGCCAGCAGCCCCGAGGGGGCTGGAAACACCATATATTTT
>-|TRBJ1-1|TRBV6-5|medium-sized
CASSLGQNTEAFF
TGTGCCAGCAGTTTGGGACAAAACACTGAAGCTTTCTTT
>-|TRBJ2-3|TRBV1|-
CTSSSGGAGTDTQYF
TGCACCAGCAGCTCAGGGGGCGCCGGCACAGATACGCAGTATTTT
>-|TRBJ2-1|TRBV6-1|-
CASSDNTEQFF
TGTGCCAGCAGTGATAACACTGAGCAGTTCTTC
>TRBD2|TRBJ2-1|TRBV18|-
CASSPPGLAGGYNEQFF
TGTGCCAGCTCACCACCGGGGCTAGCGGGGGGATACAATGAGCAGTTCTTC
>-|TRBJ1-5|TRBV2|-
CASSAGLSNQPQHF
TGTGCCAGCAGTGCAGGCCTTAGCAATCAGCCCCAGCATTTT
>-|TRBJ1-1|TRBV19|-
CASSSSPRVMNTEAFF
TGTGCCAGTAGTTCTAGCCCGCGGGTCATGAACACTGAAGCTTTCTTT
>-|TRBJ1-4|TRBV5-6|-
CASTKGLTTNEKLFF
TGTGCCAGCACCAAAGGGCTAACAACTAATGAAAAACTGTTTTTT
>TRBD1|TRBJ2-5|TRBV5-4|-
CASSLRQGARETQYF
TGTGCCAGCAGCTTGCGACAGGGGGCGCGGGAGACCCAGTACTTC
>TRBD2|TRBJ2-1|TRBV5-1|-
CASSPAGTSGGYNEQFF
TGCGCCAGCAGCCCGGCCGGGACGAGCGGGGGGTACAATGAGCAGTTCTTC
>-|TRBJ2-1|TRBV14|-
CASSQDRQVNEQFF
TGTGCCAGCAGCCAAGATCGCCAAGTCAATGAGCAGTTCTTC
>TRBD1|TRBJ1-1|TRBV11-2|-
CATQGGGSEAFF
TGTGCCACCCAGGGGGGCGGGAGTGAAGCTTTCTTT